This TCR beta chain was documented in a study of blood T cells in healthy people across ages. Whole-study results and caveats: Naive T cell percentage showed a strong correlation with TCR beta diversity.

This clonotype was observed a few times. Its antigen is currently unknown. Germline loops: CDR1 MNHEY, CDR2 SVGAGI. V was clipped by 6 bases and J by 5 bases, with 16 bases between them. This CDR3 spans 14 amino acids. The second PCR ran roughly 7 to 12 cycles with a sample-barcoded 5' primer and J-beta primers. TCRdb processed the 5' RACE reads anew with MiXCR; each CDR3 protein has one entry. The sample gives about 590,000 distinct CDR3 sequences, approximately 30% of which show up once; around 16% is in the top ten. The receptor comes from a woman of 80 years or more in good health. Specimen: blood. The V gene is TRBV6-5, the J gene TRBJ1-1; D is ambiguous. The CDR3 loop is CASRRVSSRTEAFF. As DNA, the CDR3 is TGTGCCAGCAGGCGGGTGAGCTCGAGAACTGAAGCTTTCTTT.